Shown below are 25 T cell receptor beta chains from a single sample sequenced in a study of blood T cell repertoires in COVID-19. Assay: immunoSEQ multiplex PCR; the TCRdb copy retains only in-frame clones and omits some. The sample carries about 180,000 clones, 70% to 90% recorded once. The sequencing input was peripheral blood. All receptors come from a man aged 45 to 65 with active or convalescent COVID-19.

This sequence joins TRBV7-2 and TRBJ1-4, with D tentatively TRBD1 (5 bases). V lost 5 bases and J lost 3, with 10 bases in between. This CDR3 region has 14 residues. Looked up from germline, CDR1 is SGHTA and CDR2 is FQGNSA. CDR3 region: CASSLLGANEKLFF. CDR3 sequence (DNA): TGTGCCAGCAGCCTCTTAGGGGCTAATGAAAAACTGTTTTTT. Drawing the rest from reference TRBV7-2 and TRBJ1-4, the complete variable domain is GAGVSQSPSNKVTEKGKDVELRCDPISGHTALYWYRQSLGQGLEFLIYFQGNSAPDKSGLPSDRFSAERTGGSVSTLTIQRTQQEDSAVYLCASSLLGANEKLFFGSGTQLSVL.

This chain's CDR3 is CASITPSGNTQYF. CDR3 nucleotides: TGCGCCAGCATAACCCCCTCGGGTAATACGCAGTATTTT. This sequence joins TRBV5-1 and TRBJ2-3; D remains unclear. Germline CDR1 reads SGHRS; CDR2 reads YFSETQ. V lost 6 bases and J lost 7, with 15 bases in between. The CDR3 has 13 residues. Looking up the rest from reference TRBV5-1 and TRBJ2-3 gives the full variable domain: KAGVTQTPRYLIKTRGQQVTLSCSPISGHRSVSWYQQTPGQGLQFLFEYFSETQRNKGNFPGRFSGRQFSNSRSEMNVSTLELGDSALYLCASITPSGNTQYFGPGTRLTVL.

In DNA form, the CDR3 reads TGCGCCAGCAGCTTGGGTGCAGCGACTAATGAAAAACTGTTTTTT. Amino acid sequence: CASSLGAATNEKLFF. The rearrangement links TRBV5-1 to TRBJ1-4; D remains ambiguous. Germline V gene lookup returns CDR1 SGHRS and CDR2 YFSETQ. The CDR3 runs to 15 residues. V lost 0 bases and J 2 bases, leaving 8 bases between the germline ends.

This chain links TRBV19 with TRBJ1-1; D perhaps matches TRBD1 (5 bases). Trimming left V 1 base short and J 1 base short, with 16 bases between. CDR3 length equals 17 residues. Germline CDR1 LNHDA, CDR2 SQIVND (reference sequence). Here the CDR3 DNA reads TGTGCCAGTAGTATAGCACAGGCGGGGCTGTGGAACACTGAAGCTTTCTTT. Its protein product is CASSIAQAGLWNTEAFF.

In its sample, this clone was seen a few times. The chain joins TRBV9 to TRBJ2-1, with 11 positions matching TRBD2. CDR1 and CDR2 (germline): SGDLS, YYNGEE. J gave up 13 bases and V 0 bases, and 6 bases lay outside the gene matches. The CDR3 covers 14 residues. CDR3 amino acids: CASSVATSGGPQFF. Here the CDR3 DNA reads TGTGCCAGCAGCGTAGCTACTAGCGGGGGCCCCCAGTTCTTC.

V usage is TRBV25-1 and J usage is TRBJ1-4, with a weak D call TRBD1 (5 bases). The CDR3 runs 14 residues. CDR1 MGHDK and CDR2 SYGVNS come from the germline V gene. V gave up 4 bases and J gave up 13 bases, with 19 bases separating them. CDR3 region: CASSGAQGIGALFF. CDR3 DNA: TGTGCCAGCAGTGGGGCCCAGGGTATTGGGGCACTGTTTTTT.

This chain links TRBV24-1 with TRBJ1-4; TRBD1 might be the D (6 bases). The V and J ends lost 10 bases and 6 bases respectively, with 11 bases between them. From germline, CDR1 is KGHDR and CDR2 SFDVKD. This CDR3 contains 12 residues. CDR3 protein: CATPRGDEKLFF. CDR3 bases: TGTGCCACTCCCAGGGGCGATGAAAAACTGTTTTTT.

This clone was seen only a few times. The V and J genes are TRBV30 and TRBJ2-5; D is unclear. Germline-derived CDR1 and CDR2 are GTSNPN and SVGIG (reference sequence). The CDR3 extends over 13 amino acids. Trimming left V 2 bases short and J 5 bases short, with 12 bases between. The CDR3 here is CAWSNGPRETQYF. The CDR3 DNA reads as TGTGCCTGGAGTAACGGTCCCCGGGAGACCCAGTACTTC.

The rearrangement joins TRBV28 to TRBJ2-3; the match to TRBD2 covers 11 bases. CDR1 and CDR2 (germline): MDHEN, SYDVKM. The CDR3 has 18 residues. Trimming cost V 3 bases and J 0 bases; bases outside gene matches: 8. The CDR3 bases are TGTGCCAGCAGTTTTCAACTAGCGGGGGCCTTCAGCACAGATACGCAGTATTTT. Translated, it gives CASSFQLAGAFSTDTQYF.

In this sample, this clone turned up once. The chain employs TRBV6-5 and TRBJ1-1; D is ambiguous. Germline lookup yields CDR1 MNHEY and CDR2 SVGAGI. The V end lost 7 bases, the J end lost 10 bases, and 19 bases lay between the germline ends. The CDR3 length is 13 residues. For the CDR3, the DNA is TGTGCCAGCAATCCGGGAGGACTAACTACAGCTTTCTTT. This codes for CASNPGGLTTAFF.

This chain links TRBV4-1 with TRBJ2-3; 7 bases are a match to TRBD2. Germline V CDR1 and CDR2: MGHRA, YSYEKL. The CDR3 consists of 17 residues. Losses at the gene ends were 0 bases for V and 0 bases for J; bases not matched to a gene: 6. The CDR3 region is CASSQERLAASTDTQYF. CDR3 bases: TGCGCCAGCAGCCAAGAACGCCTAGCGGCGAGCACAGATACGCAGTATTTT.

This clone was counted a few times. As DNA, the CDR3 is TGTGCCAGCAGCCAAAGACAGGGAGGATACGAGCAGTACTTC. It translates to CASSQRQGGYEQYF. V usage is TRBV9 and J usage is TRBJ2-7; weak D call: TRBD1 (7 bases). V was cut by 4 bases and J by 4 bases, with 15 bases left in between. There are 14 residues in the CDR3. CDR1 is SGDLS and CDR2 is YYNGEE in the germline V gene.

V gene TRBV2 combines with J gene TRBJ2-1; 8 nucleotides align to TRBD2. The CDR3 totals 15 residues. Looked up from germline, CDR1 is SNHLY and CDR2 is FYNNEI. V gave up 6 bases and J gave up 2 bases; unmatched junction bases: 6. The CDR3 DNA reads as TGTGCCAGCAGAACTAGCGGCTCTGCCTACAATGAGCAGTTCTTC. The encoded protein is CASRTSGSAYNEQFF.

V and J are TRBV15 and TRBJ2-3; D is possibly TRBD2 (7 bases). V was pared by 4 bases and J by 2 bases, with 19 bases between. Germline CDR1 and CDR2: LNHNV and YYDKDF (reference sequence). The CDR3 consists of 17 residues. This CDR3 reads CATSNWGGLQPTDTQYF. CDR3 coding DNA: TGTGCCACCAGCAATTGGGGGGGCCTACAACCCACAGATACGCAGTATTTT. The full variable domain, in which reference TRBV15 and TRBJ2-3 provide the parts outside the CDR3, is DAMVIQNPRYQVTQFGKPVTLSCSQTLNHNVMYWYQQKSSQAPKLLFHYYDKDFNNEADTPDNFQSRRPNTSFCFLDIRSPGLGDTAMYLCATSNWGGLQPTDTQYFGPGTRLTVL.

This clone appeared a few times. This rearrangement joins TRBV10-3 to TRBJ2-3; D is unclear. With 1 base removed from V and 2 bases from J, the gap between germline ends came to 4 bases. The CDR3 has 13 amino acids. CDR1 is ENHRY and CDR2 is SYGVKD in the germline V gene. CDR3 protein: CAISELSTDTQYF. The DNA for the CDR3 is TGTGCCATCAGTGAGTTATCCACAGATACGCAGTATTTT.

The chain carries TRBV5-1 and TRBJ1-2; no clear D gene. V lost 2 bases and J 4 bases, leaving 18 bases between the germline ends. Germline V gene sequence: CDR1 SGHRS, CDR2 YFSETQ. This CDR3 has 16 residues. CDR3 region: CASSFRTEEVGYGYTF. The DNA for the CDR3 is TGCGCCAGCAGCTTCCGGACGGAGGAGGTTGGCTATGGCTACACCTTC. Combining the CDR3 with reference TRBV5-1 and TRBJ1-2 gives the whole variable domain KAGVTQTPRYLIKTRGQQVTLSCSPISGHRSVSWYQQTPGQGLQFLFEYFSETQRNKGNFPGRFSGRQFSNSRSEMNVSTLELGDSALYLCASSFRTEEVGYGYTFGSGTRLTVV.

This rearrangement joins TRBV7-3 to TRBJ1-6; a weak D match, TRBD1 (6 bases). Germline V lookup: CDR1 SGHTA, CDR2 FQGTGA. V was pared by 5 bases and J by 11 bases, with 16 bases between. This CDR3 spans 14 amino acids. The CDR3 DNA sequence: TGTGCCAGCAGCCGGTGGGGCCAGGGGACACCCCTCCACTTT. This gives the protein CASSRWGQGTPLHF.

V and J are TRBV5-6 and TRBJ1-1; D is undetermined. The germline V gene encodes CDR1 SGHDT and CDR2 YYEEEE. The CDR3 has 14 residues. V was shortened by 4 bases and J by 5 bases, with 15 bases between the two germline ends. In DNA, the CDR3 is TGTGCCAGCAGCCCAGACACCCTTGGGACTGAAGCTTTCTTT. Amino acid sequence: CASSPDTLGTEAFF.

The J gene is TRBJ2-5, the V gene TRBV4-2; 11 nucleotides agree with TRBD1. After removal of 2 bases from V and 5 bases from J, the junction contained 7 bases not matched to a gene. There are 16 residues in the CDR3. From germline, CDR1 is LGHNA and CDR2 YNFKEQ. CDR3 in DNA: TGTGCCAGCAGCCAATCTGTGGGACAGGGGGAGGAGACCCAGTACTTC. Translating it yields CASSQSVGQGEETQYF.

The CDR3, as DNA: TGCAGCGTGGAGCCCAGAACGGCAACTAATGAAAAACTGTTTTTT. This translates into CSVEPRTATNEKLFF. The chain carries TRBV29-1 and TRBJ1-4; D remains ambiguous. CDR1 SQVTM and CDR2 ANQGSEA come from the germline V gene. The CDR3 sequence is 15 residues long. V was clipped by 6 bases and J by 0 bases, with 14 bases between them.

The chain uses TRBV19 and TRBJ1-5, with TRBD1 identical over 7 bases. With 4 bases clipped from V and 3 bases from J, the junction kept 3 bases outside the gene matches. The germline V gene encodes CDR1 LNHDA and CDR2 SQIVND (reference sequence). The CDR3 sequence is 14 residues long. The CDR3 DNA is TGTGCCAGTAGTAGACAGGGTACCAATCAGCCCCAGCATTTT. Amino acids: CASSRQGTNQPQHF.

The chain combines TRBV19 with TRBJ1-2; TRBD1 aligns across 7 bases. Germline assignment: CDR1 LNHDA and CDR2 SQIVND (reference sequence). This CDR3 is 15 amino acids long. V shed 3 bases and J 2 bases; nucleotides not matched to a gene: 6. The CDR3, as DNA: TGTGCCAGTAGTATTTTTTCAGGGGGAAACTATGGCTACACCTTC. It yields the protein CASSIFSGGNYGYTF.

The chain uses TRBV2 and TRBJ2-7; 9 bases map to TRBD1. V shed 5 bases and J 3 bases; nucleotides not matched to a gene: 5. The germline V gene encodes CDR1 SNHLY and CDR2 FYNNEI. This CDR3 has 14 amino acids. CDR3 sequence: CASSIQGALYEQYF. The CDR3 DNA reads TGTGCCAGCAGTATACAGGGGGCTCTCTACGAGCAGTACTTC.

This chain connects TRBV18 to TRBJ1-4, with TRBD1 identical over 7 bases. This CDR3 has 13 residues. J gave up 8 bases and V 3 bases, and 3 bases lay outside the gene matches. The germline V gene encodes CDR1 KGHSH and CDR2 LQKENI. For the CDR3, the DNA is TGTGCCAGCTCACCGGACAGGCGGGAAAAACTGTTTTTT. Translated: CASSPDRREKLFF. The full variable domain, completed using reference TRBV18 and TRBJ1-4, is NAGVMQNPRHLVRRRGQEARLRCSPMKGHSHVYWYRQLPEEGLKFMVYLQKENIIDESGMPKERFSAEFPKEGPSILRIQQVVRGDSAAYFCASSPDRREKLFFGSGTQLSVL.

The chain couples TRBV2 to TRBJ1-6, with 9 bases matching TRBD1. The V gene end was trimmed by 6 bases and the J gene end by 7 bases; junction bases not matched to a gene: 7. Germline V CDR1 and CDR2: SNHLY, FYNNEI. This CDR3 is built from 15 residues. This chain's CDR3 is CASSWGGQGNSPLHF. The DNA of the CDR3 is TGTGCCAGCAGCTGGGGGGGACAGGGAAATTCACCCCTCCACTTT. Using reference TRBV2 and TRBJ1-6 for the parts outside the CDR3, the full variable domain is EPEVTQTPSHQVTQMGQEVILRCVPISNHLYFYWYRQILGQKVEFLVSFYNNEISEKSEIFDDQFSVERPDGSNFTLKIRSTKLEDSAMYFCASSWGGQGNSPLHFGNGTRLTVT.